The 17 T cell receptor beta chains listed next were all sequenced from one sample in a study of T cells in Graves' hyperthyroidism and ophthalmopathy. Amplification of TCR beta CDR3 regions was performed using RNA transcripts as template. First-round RT-PCR with HTBI primers amplified the TCR CDR3 region. TCRdb passed the multiplex PCR reads through MiXCR, listing each CDR3 protein once. The data hold a few hundred thousand distinct CDR3 sequences, with about 20% observed a single time. Sequenced material: blood. The receptors stem from a woman aged 70-85 years with Graves' ophthalmopathy.

The V gene is TRBV6-5, the J gene TRBJ2-5; D may be TRBD2 (5 bases). The CDR3 runs to 14 residues. The V gene lost 3 bases and the J gene lost 2 bases, with 10 bases spanning the gap. Per the germline V gene, CDR1 is MNHEY and CDR2 is SVGAGI. The CDR3 DNA reads as TGTGCCAGCAGTTATACGGGGTTACAAGAGACCCAGTACTTC. Residues: CASSYTGLQETQYF.

At least ten counts were recorded for this clonotype. The rearrangement joins TRBV7-2 to TRBJ2-5, with 9 bases identical to TRBD1. The V and J ends lost 7 bases and 4 bases, in that order; junction bases with no gene match: 7. The CDR3 extends over 14 amino acids. From germline, CDR1 is SGHTA and CDR2 FQGNSA. CDR3 nucleotides: TGTGCCAGCACCGGGACAGGGTCGCGAGAGACCCAGTACTTC. Translation gives CASTGTGSRETQYF.

The J gene is TRBJ2-2, the V gene TRBV6-1, with D possibly being TRBD1 (6 bases). The CDR3 sequence is 15 residues long. The V and J ends lost 8 bases and 4 bases respectively, with 17 bases between them. Germline CDR1 and CDR2: MNHNS and SASEGT. The CDR3 DNA reads as TGTGCCAGCCATGGACAGACTTCTCTCACCGGGGAGCTGTTTTTT. Protein: CASHGQTSLTGELFF.

This clonotype was observed a few times. This chain uses TRBV6-1 with TRBJ2-7, with 10 bases fitting TRBD1. This CDR3 comprises 16 residues. The V and J ends lost 1 base and 6 bases, in that order; junction bases with no gene match: 9. Per germline, CDR1 MNHNS and CDR2 SASEGT. DNA of the CDR3: TGTGCCAGCAGTGAAGGGCTCGGGACAGGGGTAAGCGAGCAGTACTTC. Protein product: CASSEGLGTGVSEQYF.

This clonotype has at least ten counts. The J gene is TRBJ1-2, the V gene TRBV19; D is uncertain. The CDR3 has 13 residues. Looked up from germline, CDR1 is LNHDA and CDR2 is SQIVND (reference sequence). V was shortened by 1 base and J by 2 bases, with 5 bases between the two germline ends. CDR3 coding DNA: TGTGCCAGTAGTATAGCCGTGAACTATGGCTACACCTTC. Translation: CASSIAVNYGYTF.

This clonotype has a handful of counts. The V and J genes are TRBV29-1 and TRBJ2-7; D unresolved. Per the germline V gene, CDR1 is SQVTM and CDR2 is ANQGSEA. This CDR3 spans 12 amino acids. V was pared by 0 bases and J by 6 bases, with 9 bases between. Here the CDR3 DNA reads TGCAGCGTTGAAGAAGGGCCCAGCGAGCAGTACTTC. It is translated as CSVEEGPSEQYF.

The rearrangement uses TRBV7-3 and TRBJ1-6, with D tentatively TRBD1 (6 bases). This CDR3 contains 15 residues. V shed 0 bases and J shed 5 bases, with 8 bases lying between them. Germline assignment: CDR1 SGHTA and CDR2 FQGTGA. The CDR3 reads CASSLTGANNSPLHF. In nucleotides, the CDR3 is TGTGCCAGCAGCTTAACGGGGGCTAATAATTCACCCCTCCACTTT.

This clonotype has just a few counts. The gene calls are TRBV7-9 and TRBJ1-6, with D possibly TRBD1 on 6 matching bases. V was pared by 6 bases and J by 10 bases, with 22 bases between. CDR1 is SEHNR, CDR2 FQNEAQ, per germline (reference sequence). The CDR3 consists of 16 residues. CDR3 sequence: CASRVGPPGVKSPLHF. The CDR3 region has the DNA TGTGCCAGCAGAGTAGGACCCCCAGGGGTAAAATCACCCCTCCACTTT.

This clonotype was detected many times. The J gene is TRBJ2-7, the V gene TRBV2; D gene uncertain. With 4 bases removed from V and 6 bases from J, the gap between germline ends came to 10 bases. CDR1 is SNHLY and CDR2 is FYNNEI in the germline V gene. CDR3 length equals 12 residues. CDR3 protein: CASSVTSSEQYF. The CDR3 DNA follows: TGTGCCAGCAGTGTGACATCCAGCGAGCAGTACTTC.

Ten or more counts support this clonotype. The chain carries TRBV12-3 or TRBV12-4 and TRBJ1-1; perhaps TRBD1 as D (5 bases). V shed 2 bases and J shed 4 bases, with 8 bases lying between them. The CDR3 totals 13 residues. CDR3 residues: CASSLTQGTEAFF. In nucleotides, the CDR3 is TGTGCCAGCAGTTTAACCCAGGGCACTGAAGCTTTCTTT.

This clonotype has ten or more counts. The chain carries TRBV6-1 and TRBJ1-1; D is unclear. With 6 bases removed from V and 4 bases from J, the gap between germline ends came to 18 bases. The germline V gene has CDR1 MNHNS and CDR2 SASEGT. The CDR3 has 15 amino acids. The CDR3 loop is CASRPTSGWVTEAFF. The CDR3 DNA reads TGTGCCAGCAGGCCTACTTCAGGATGGGTCACTGAAGCTTTCTTT.

The CDR3 sequence is CATSARGLAGGTQYF. In nucleotides, the CDR3 is TGTGCCACCAGTGCGCGGGGACTGGCGGGGGGGACCCAGTACTTC. The J gene is TRBJ2-5, the V gene TRBV24-1; 8 positions agree with TRBD2. Germline V gene data show CDR1 as KGHDR and CDR2 as SFDVKD. CDR3 length: 15 residues. Trimming took 5 bases from V and 7 from J; bases not matched to a gene: 11.

This clonotype occurred once. This chain connects TRBV12-3 or TRBV12-4 to TRBJ1-2; D is unresolved. V was trimmed by 7 bases and J by 3 bases, leaving 12 bases between them. The CDR3 is 13 residues long. CDR3 in amino acids: CASTPAGDYGYTF. DNA for the CDR3: TGTGCCAGCACCCCAGCGGGAGACTATGGCTACACCTTC.

This clonotype has a handful of counts. V gene TRBV27 combines with J gene TRBJ2-7; TRBD1 is a possible D gene (5 bases). This CDR3 comprises 17 residues. V shed 7 bases and J shed 0 bases, with 22 bases lying between them. Germline V CDR1 and CDR2: MNHEY, SMNVEV (reference sequence). Written as DNA, the CDR3 is TGTGCCAGCAACCCCGACAGATCCCAACCAGGCTCCTACGAGCAGTACTTC. It is translated as CASNPDRSQPGSYEQYF.

V gene TRBV27 combines with J gene TRBJ2-7; TRBD1 matches 10 bases. CDR3 length: 15 amino acids. V lost 5 bases and J lost 3; bases outside the gene matches: 7. The germline V gene has CDR1 MNHEY and CDR2 SMNVEV (reference sequence). CDR3 sequence: CASSRVRDRGYEQYF. CDR3 bases: TGTGCCAGCAGTCGAGTCCGGGACAGGGGCTACGAGCAGTACTTC.

The chain recombines TRBV7-2 with TRBJ2-7; tentative D call: TRBD2 (5 bases). The V gene's germline CDR1 is SGHTA and CDR2 FQGNSA. V was pared by 1 base and J by 0 bases, with 16 bases between. This CDR3 region has 17 residues. The CDR3 DNA reads as TGTGCCAGCAGCTTAGGCGTTGATCGACGGGACTCCTACGAGCAGTACTTC. Encoded protein: CASSLGVDRRDSYEQYF.

With respect to this clonotype: A much larger clone lies one base from this, so it may be a read error. No conserved phenylalanine or tryptophan is present at the end of the CDR3, so a read error is the likely explanation. The rearrangement uses TRBV19 and TRBJ2-7; no reliable D call. The V gene's germline CDR1 is LNHDA and CDR2 SQIVND (reference sequence). V lost 5 bases and J 1 base, leaving 15 bases between the germline ends. The CDR3 spans 15 residues. CDR3 amino acids: CASSFRAPPSYEQYL. The CDR3 nucleotides read TGTGCCAGTAGTTTCCGGGCTCCACCTTCCTACGAGCAGTACCTC.